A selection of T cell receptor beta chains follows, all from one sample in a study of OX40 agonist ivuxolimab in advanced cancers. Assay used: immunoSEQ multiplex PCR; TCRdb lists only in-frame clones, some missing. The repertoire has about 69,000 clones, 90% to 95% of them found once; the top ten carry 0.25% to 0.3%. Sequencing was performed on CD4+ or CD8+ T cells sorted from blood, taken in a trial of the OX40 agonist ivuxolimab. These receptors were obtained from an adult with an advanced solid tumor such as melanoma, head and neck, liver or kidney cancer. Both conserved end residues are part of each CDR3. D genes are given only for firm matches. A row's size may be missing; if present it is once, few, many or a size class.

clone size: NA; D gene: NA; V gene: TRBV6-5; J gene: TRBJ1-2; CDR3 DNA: TGTGCCAGCGCGCGGGGAGGGCGCTCTAACTATGGCTACACCTTC; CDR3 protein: CASARGGRSNYGYTF
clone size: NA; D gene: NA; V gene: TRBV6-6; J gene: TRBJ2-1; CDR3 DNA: TGTGCCAGCAGAGGCTACTTTTACAATGAGCAGTTCTTC; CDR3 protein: CASRGYFYNEQFF
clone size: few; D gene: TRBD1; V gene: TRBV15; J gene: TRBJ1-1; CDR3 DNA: TGTGCCACCAGCAGAGATCGGACAGGGTCTGTGAACACTGAAGCTTTCTTT; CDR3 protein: CATSRDRTGSVNTEAFF
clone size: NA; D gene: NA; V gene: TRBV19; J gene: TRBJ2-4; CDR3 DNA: TGTGCCAGTAGTATCACCGGGGGCAAAAACATTCAGTACTTC; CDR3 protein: CASSITGGKNIQYF
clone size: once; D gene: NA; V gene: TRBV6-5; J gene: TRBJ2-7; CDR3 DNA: TGTGCCAGCAGTTCCCACCGATGGCGGGGCGAGCAGTACTTC; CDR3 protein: CASSSHRWRGEQYF
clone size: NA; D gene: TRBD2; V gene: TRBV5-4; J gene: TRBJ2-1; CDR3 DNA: TGTGCCAGCAGACTAGCGGAGGGGACAAGTGAGCAGTTCTTC; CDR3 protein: CASRLAEGTSEQFF
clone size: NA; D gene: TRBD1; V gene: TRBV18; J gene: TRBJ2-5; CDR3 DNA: TGTGCCAGCTCACCAGGGACAGGGTTCGGGGAGACCCAGTACTTC; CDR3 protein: CASSPGTGFGETQYF
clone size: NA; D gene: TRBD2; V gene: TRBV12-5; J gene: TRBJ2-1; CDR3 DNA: TGTGCTAGTGGTTTCGGACTAGCGGGAACGATCGATGAGCAGTTCTTC; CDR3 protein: CASGFGLAGTIDEQFF
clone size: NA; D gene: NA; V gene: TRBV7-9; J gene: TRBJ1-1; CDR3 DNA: TGTGCCAGCAGCTTGTCGGTATCCGGCACTGAAGCTTTCTTT; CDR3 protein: CASSLSVSGTEAFF
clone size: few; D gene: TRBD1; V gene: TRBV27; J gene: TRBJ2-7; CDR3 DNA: TGTGCCAGCAGTTCCCCTAGCCGGGACAGGACCTACGAGCAGTACTTC; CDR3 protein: CASSSPSRDRTYEQYF
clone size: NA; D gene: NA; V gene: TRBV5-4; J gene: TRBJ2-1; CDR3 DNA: TGTGCCAGCAGCTTCAGTTACAATGAGCAGTTCTTC; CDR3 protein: CASSFSYNEQFF
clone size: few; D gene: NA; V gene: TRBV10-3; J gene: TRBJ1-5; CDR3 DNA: TGTGCCATCCGGTTTAGACAGCCCCAGCATTTT; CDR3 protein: CAIRFRQPQHF
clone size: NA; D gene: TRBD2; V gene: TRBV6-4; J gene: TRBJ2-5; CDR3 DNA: TGTGCCAGCAGTGAGACTAGCGGGAGAGTCGAGACCCAGTACTTC; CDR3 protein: CASSETSGRVETQYF
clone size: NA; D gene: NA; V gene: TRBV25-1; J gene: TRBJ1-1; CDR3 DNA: TGTGCCAGCAGACAGGGATTATTCGCTGAAGCTTTCTTT; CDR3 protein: CASRQGLFAEAFF
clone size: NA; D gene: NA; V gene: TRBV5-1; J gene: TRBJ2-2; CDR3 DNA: TGCGCCAGCAGCGGGGGGCTACAAAACGGGGCCGGGGAGCTGTTTTTT; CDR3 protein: CASSGGLQNGAGELFF
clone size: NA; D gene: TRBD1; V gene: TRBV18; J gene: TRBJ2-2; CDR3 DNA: TGTGCCAGCTCACCACTCGGGACAGGTTACACCGGGGAGCTGTTTTTT; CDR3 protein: CASSPLGTGYTGELFF
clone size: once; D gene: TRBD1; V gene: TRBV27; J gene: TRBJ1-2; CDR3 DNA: TGTGCCAGCAGTCCGGGACAGGTGAACTATGGCTACACCTTC; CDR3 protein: CASSPGQVNYGYTF
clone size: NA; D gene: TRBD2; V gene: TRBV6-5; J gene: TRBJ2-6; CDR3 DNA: TGTGCCAGCAGTTACATGGGGGGGAGAGGGGCCAACGTCCTGACTTTC; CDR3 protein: CASSYMGGRGANVLTF
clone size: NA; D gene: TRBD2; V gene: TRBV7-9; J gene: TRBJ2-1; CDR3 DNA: TGTGCCAGCAGCTTAGCGGCTAGCGGGAGGCTAGGGAATGAGCAGTTCTTC; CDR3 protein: CASSLAASGRLGNEQFF
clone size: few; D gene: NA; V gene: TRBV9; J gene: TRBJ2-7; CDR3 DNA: TGTGCCAGCAGCTTGACATGGGACATCTACGAGCAGTACTTC; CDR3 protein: CASSLTWDIYEQYF
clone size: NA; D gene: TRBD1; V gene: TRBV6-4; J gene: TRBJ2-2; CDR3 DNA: TGTGCCAGCAAGCAGGACAGGGGTTCCACCGGGGAGCTGTTTTTT; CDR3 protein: CASKQDRGSTGELFF
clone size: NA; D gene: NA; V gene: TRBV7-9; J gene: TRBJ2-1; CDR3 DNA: TGTGCCAGCAGCTTCAGGGGAAGAGGCAATGAGCAGTTCTTC; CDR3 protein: CASSFRGRGNEQFF
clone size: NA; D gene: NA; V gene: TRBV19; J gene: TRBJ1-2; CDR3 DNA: TGTGCCAGTACCGGAGGGGGGCTCGCCTATGGCTACACCTTC; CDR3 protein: CASTGGGLAYGYTF
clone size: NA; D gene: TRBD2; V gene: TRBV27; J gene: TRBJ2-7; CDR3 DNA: TGTGCCAGCAGTCGGCAGACTAGCGGGAGACCGTACGAGCAGTACTTC; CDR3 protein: CASSRQTSGRPYEQYF
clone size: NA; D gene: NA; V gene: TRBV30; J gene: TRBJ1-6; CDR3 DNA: TGTGCCTGGAGTGGACAGGCCAATTCACCCCTCCACTTT; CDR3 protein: CAWSGQANSPLHF
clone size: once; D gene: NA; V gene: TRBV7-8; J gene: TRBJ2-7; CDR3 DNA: TGTGCCAGCAGCTTATTTAGGACTCGCTCCTACGAGCAGTACTTC; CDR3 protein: CASSLFRTRSYEQYF
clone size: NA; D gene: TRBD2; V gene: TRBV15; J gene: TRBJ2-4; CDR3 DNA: TGTGCCACCAGCAGAGATCCACTAGCGGGAGGCATAGCCAAAAACATTCAGTACTTC; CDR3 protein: CATSRDPLAGGIAKNIQYF
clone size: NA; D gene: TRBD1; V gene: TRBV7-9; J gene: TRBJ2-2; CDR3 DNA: TGTGCCAGCACACGAGGATCGGCGACAGGGGGCACCGGGGAGCTGTTTTTT; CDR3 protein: CASTRGSATGGTGELFF
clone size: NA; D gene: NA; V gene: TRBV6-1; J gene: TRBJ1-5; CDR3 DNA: TGTGCCAGCAGTGCCGGGACATCTGCGCAGCCCCAGCATTTT; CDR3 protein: CASSAGTSAQPQHF
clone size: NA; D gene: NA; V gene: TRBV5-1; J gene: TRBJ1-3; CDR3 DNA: TGCGCCAGCAGCCCGGGGGGGCCTGGGGGAAACACCATATATTTT; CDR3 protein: CASSPGGPGGNTIYF
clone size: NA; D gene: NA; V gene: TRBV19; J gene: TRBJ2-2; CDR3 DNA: TGTGCCAGTAGTATAGAATGGGGTCGGGAGCTGTTTTTT; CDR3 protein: CASSIEWGRELFF
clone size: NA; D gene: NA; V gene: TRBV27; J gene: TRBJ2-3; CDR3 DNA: TGTGCCAGCAGTACACGATCAGATACGCAGTATTTT; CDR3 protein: CASSTRSDTQYF
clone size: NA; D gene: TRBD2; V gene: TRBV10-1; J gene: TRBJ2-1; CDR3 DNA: TGCGCCAGCAGTGAGCATCTAGCGGGAGCCTACAATGAGCAGTTCTTC; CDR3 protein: CASSEHLAGAYNEQFF